These 9 T cell receptor beta chains originate from one sample sequenced in a study of kidney transplant recipient with SARS-CoV-2 infection. MiXCR was run by TCRdb on the reads, yielding one entry per CDR3 protein. Altogether some 220,000 distinct CDR3 sequences are present, 29% being singletons, with the ten largest covering roughly 7%. Sequences were derived from a blood sample, sampled at baseline and on day 111 from a kidney transplant recipient. These TCRs come from a male patient in his 30s who had COVID-19 and was a kidney transplant recipient. Some T cells may arise from the graft donor.

Worth noting for this clonotype: A much larger clone differs by one base, so this may be a read error. Because the CDR3 is missing its conserved closing phenylalanine or tryptophan, this is likely a read error. The gene calls are TRBV6-5 and TRBJ1-1, with no clear D. Germline-derived CDR1 and CDR2 are MNHEY and SVGAGI. V lost 2 bases, J lost 5 bases, and 18 bases lay in between. This CDR3 has 16 amino acids. CDR3 sequence reads: CASSYRGGGWKTEAFS. The CDR3 coding sequence is TGTGCCAGCAGTTACCGGGGAGGAGGCTGGAAGACTGAAGCTTTCTCT.

The table lists this clonotype with many counts. The chain has TRBV2 and TRBJ2-2; D not resolved. CDR3 length: 14 residues. V was shortened by 0 bases and J by 4 bases, with 6 bases between the two germline ends. Germline CDR1 SNHLY, CDR2 FYNNEI. The CDR3 DNA sequence: TGTGCCAGCAGTGAAGCGCCAGGCACCGGGGAGCTGTTTTTT. Protein: CASSEAPGTGELFF.

This clonotype was seen at least ten times. The chain carries TRBV19 and TRBJ1-2, with D hard to call. The CDR3 runs to 17 residues. CDR1 and CDR2 (germline): LNHDA, SQIVND (reference sequence). V was trimmed by 5 bases and J by 4 bases, leaving 23 bases between them. For the CDR3, the DNA is TGTGCCAGTAGTGAGGCCCAGACAAATCGAAAGACCTATGGCTACACCTTC. It translates to CASSEAQTNRKTYGYTF.

This clonotype was observed many times. The chain employs TRBV5-4 and TRBJ2-7, with a possible D match to TRBD1 (5 bases). This CDR3 comprises 13 residues. The V and J ends lost 0 bases and 6 bases respectively, with 10 bases between them. Germline-derived CDR1 and CDR2 are SGHNT and YYREEE (reference sequence). The CDR3 DNA reads as TGTGCCAGCAGCTTGGGGGGCCTTCTCGAGCAGTACTTC. Translated: CASSLGGLLEQYF.

As for this clonotype: A read error may explain this, as a much larger clone is one base away. This chain joins TRBV5-1 and TRBJ1-2; D not resolved. The germline gives CDR1 SGHRS, CDR2 YFSETQ. Trimming stripped 2 bases from V and 8 bases from J, with 13 bases between. The CDR3 is made up of 13 amino acids. The CDR3 region is CASSFAEKAGYTF. For the CDR3, the DNA is TGCGCCAGCAGCTTCGCAGAAAAAGCCGGCTACACCTTC.

In the case of this clonotype: This clone may be a read error of a much larger clone one base away. This CDR3 is CAISGPGRDTIYF. The CDR3 bases are TGTGCCATCAGTGGGCCAGGGAGAGACACCATATATTTT. The V and J genes are TRBV10-3 and TRBJ1-3; weak D call: TRBD1 (5 bases). The germline V gene encodes CDR1 ENHRY and CDR2 SYGVKD. This CDR3 contains 13 residues. Trimming removed 4 bases from V and 8 bases from J, with 12 bases in between.

This clonotype was counted at least ten times. The chain has TRBV20-1 and TRBJ2-7; 8 bases agree with TRBD2. V lost 0 bases, J lost 3 bases, and 7 bases stayed unmatched. The germline gives CDR1 DFQATT, CDR2 SNEGSKA (reference sequence). The CDR3 is 15 amino acids. Here the CDR3 reads CSARDPIAGSYEQYF. The CDR3, as DNA: TGCAGTGCTAGAGATCCCATAGCGGGAAGCTACGAGCAGTACTTC.

This clonotype was picked up many times. The CDR3 nucleotides read TGTGCCAGCGGCACTGAGGCAAATTCACCCCTCCACTTT. Encoded protein: CASGTEANSPLHF. This rearrangement joins TRBV2 to TRBJ1-6; unclear D gene. V dropped 8 bases and J dropped 7 bases, with 12 bases sitting between them. CDR1 SNHLY and CDR2 FYNNEI come from the germline V gene. CDR3 length: 13 residues. Looking up the rest from reference TRBV2 and TRBJ1-6 gives the full variable domain: EPEVTQTPSHQVTQMGQEVILRCVPISNHLYFYWYRQILGQKVEFLVSFYNNEISEKSEIFDDQFSVERPDGSNFTLKIRSTKLEDSAMYFCASGTEANSPLHFGNGTRLTVT.

This clonotype was counted between two and nine times. V and J are TRBV11-3 and TRBJ2-1; 11 nucleotides align to TRBD2. This CDR3 comprises 17 residues. Germline CDR1 is SGHNT and CDR2 is YENEEA. V trimming: 1 base; J trimming: 6 bases; junction bases outside the gene matches: 8. CDR3 sequence (DNA): TGTGCCAGCAGCTTAGGGACTAGCGGGTCGCTTGGCAATGAGCAGTTCTTC. The encoded protein is CASSLGTSGSLGNEQFF. Drawing the rest from reference TRBV11-3 and TRBJ2-1, the complete variable domain is EAGVVQSPRYKIIEKKQPVAFWCNPISGHNTLYWYLQNLGQGPELLIRYENEEAVDDSQLPKDRFSAERLKGVDSTLKIQPAELGDSAVYLCASSLGTSGSLGNEQFFGPGTRLTVL.